Included here is one TCR beta chain sequence, with context. Its target is not known. Overlapping HIV-1 Gag 15-mer peptides at 0.95 to 1 ug per peptide per mL were used. CD40L-negative CD69-negative CD45RO-high memory CD4+ T cells were sorted as populations depleted of antigen-responding cells. Undetectable plasma HIV-1 RNA below 50 copies/mL lasted at least 4 years. For around 19 hours, CD8-depleted PBMCs received anti-CD28/CD49d costimulation, a CD40-blocking antibody and enfuvirtide. Sequencing used immunoSEQ version 4 in survey mode. The table came from immunoSEQ multiplex PCR; TCRdb's copy has only in-frame clones and leaves some out. Of some 39,000 clones detected, about 81% appear once; the ten largest clones hold more than 0.9%. The data originate from a study of persistence of HIV-infected CD4 T cells. Study as a whole: Median time on suppressive ART was over seven years. Study results and caveats: The rare CMV-responding cells with HIV-1 proviruses were not separately TCR-sequenced.

This TCR was recovered from an adult with HIV. The donor label of this sample is uncertain. The sample here was cultured CD4+ T cells from PBMCs, taken from a patient who received antiretroviral therapy.

CDR3 nucleotides: TGCGCCAGCAGCAAACTAGCGGGGGGAAGTGGGGCCAACGTCCTGACTTTC. Protein: CASSKLAGGSGANVLTF. This chain uses TRBV5-1 with TRBJ2-6; 12 bases fit TRBD2. The J segment lost 3 bases and the V segment lost 4 bases, leaving 5 bases of the junction unmatched. Per the germline V gene, CDR1 is SGHRS and CDR2 is YFSETQ. CDR3 length: 17 amino acids.